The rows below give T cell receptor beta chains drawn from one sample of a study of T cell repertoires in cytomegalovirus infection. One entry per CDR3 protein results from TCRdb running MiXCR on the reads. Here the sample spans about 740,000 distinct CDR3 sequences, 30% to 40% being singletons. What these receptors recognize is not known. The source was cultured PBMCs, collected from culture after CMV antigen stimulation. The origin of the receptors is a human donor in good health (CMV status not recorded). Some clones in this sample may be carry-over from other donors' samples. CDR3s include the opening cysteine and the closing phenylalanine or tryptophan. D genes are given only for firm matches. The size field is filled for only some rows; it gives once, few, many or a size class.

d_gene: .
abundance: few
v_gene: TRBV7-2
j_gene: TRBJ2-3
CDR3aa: CASKVAGYTDTQYF
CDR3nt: TGTGCCAGCAAGGTTGCGGGGTACACAGATACGCAGTATTTT

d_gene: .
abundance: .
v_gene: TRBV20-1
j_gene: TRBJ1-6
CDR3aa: CSASEDSNSPLHF
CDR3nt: TGCAGTGCTAGCGAGGACAGCAATTCACCCCTCCACTTT

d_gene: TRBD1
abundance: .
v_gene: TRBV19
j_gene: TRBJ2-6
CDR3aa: CASKSGQARSGANVLTF
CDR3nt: TGTGCCAGTAAAAGTGGACAGGCACGCTCTGGGGCCAACGTCCTGACTTTC

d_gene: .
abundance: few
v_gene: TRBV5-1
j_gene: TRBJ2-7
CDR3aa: CASTLNGGPPYEQYF
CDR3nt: TGCGCCAGCACCCTAAACGGGGGCCCGCCCTACGAGCAGTACTTC

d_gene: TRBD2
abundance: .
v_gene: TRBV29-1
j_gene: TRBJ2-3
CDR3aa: CSARRGGFGDTQYF
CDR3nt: TGCAGCGCGAGGCGGGGGGGCTTTGGAGATACGCAGTATTTT

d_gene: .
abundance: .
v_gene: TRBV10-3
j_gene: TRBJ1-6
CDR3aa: CAISGEGGNSPLHF
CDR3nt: TGTGCCATCAGTGGGGAGGGAGGGAATTCACCCCTCCACTTT

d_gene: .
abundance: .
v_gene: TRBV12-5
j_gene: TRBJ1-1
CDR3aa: CASGLNLGGGTEAFF
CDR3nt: TGTGCTAGTGGTTTGAATCTGGGGGGGGGGACTGAAGCTTTCTTT

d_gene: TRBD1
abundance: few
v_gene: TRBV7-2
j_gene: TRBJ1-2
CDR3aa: CASSFQPGGDYTF
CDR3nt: TGTGCCAGCAGCTTCCAACCAGGGGGCGACTACACCTTC

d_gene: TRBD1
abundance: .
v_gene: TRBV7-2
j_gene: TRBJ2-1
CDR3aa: CASSKTGGTYNEQFF
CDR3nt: TGTGCCAGCAGCAAGACAGGGGGTACCTACAATGAGCAGTTCTTC

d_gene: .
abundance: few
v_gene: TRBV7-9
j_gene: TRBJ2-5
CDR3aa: CASSGWAQETQYF
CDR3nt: TGTGCCAGCAGCGGCTGGGCCCAAGAGACCCAGTACTTC

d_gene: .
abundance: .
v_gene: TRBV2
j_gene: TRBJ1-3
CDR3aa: CASSETGSSGNTIYF
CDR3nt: TGTGCCAGCAGTGAAACAGGGAGCTCTGGAAACACCATATATTTT

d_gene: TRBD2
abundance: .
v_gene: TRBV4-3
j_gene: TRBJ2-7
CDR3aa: CASSQGREASYEQYF
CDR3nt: TGCGCCAGCAGCCAAGGGCGGGAGGCGTCCTACGAGCAGTACTTC

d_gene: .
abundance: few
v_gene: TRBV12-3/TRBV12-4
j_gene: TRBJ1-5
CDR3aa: CASSWNDNQPQHF
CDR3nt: TGTGCCAGCAGTTGGAACGACAATCAGCCCCAGCATTTT

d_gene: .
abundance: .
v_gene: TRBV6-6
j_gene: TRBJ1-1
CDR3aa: CASKVGVEAFF
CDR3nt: TGTGCCAGCAAGGTAGGGGTAGAAGCTTTCTTT

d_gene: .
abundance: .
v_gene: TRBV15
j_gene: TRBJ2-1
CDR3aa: CATSFWPVNEQFF
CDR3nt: TGTGCCACCAGCTTCTGGCCCGTAAATGAGCAGTTCTTC

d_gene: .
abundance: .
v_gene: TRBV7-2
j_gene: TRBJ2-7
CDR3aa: CASSLGGRTLYEQYF
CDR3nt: TGTGCCAGCAGCTTAGGGGGCCGAACCCTCTACGAGCAGTACTTC

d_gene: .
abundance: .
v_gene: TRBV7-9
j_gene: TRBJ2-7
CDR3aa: CASRGQSYEQYF
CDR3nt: TGTGCCAGCCGCGGACAGTCCTACGAGCAGTACTTC

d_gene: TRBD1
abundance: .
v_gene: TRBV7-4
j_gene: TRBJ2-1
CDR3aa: CASSLEAGGGNEQFF
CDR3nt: TGTGCCAGCAGCTTAGAGGCAGGGGGCGGCAATGAGCAGTTCTTC

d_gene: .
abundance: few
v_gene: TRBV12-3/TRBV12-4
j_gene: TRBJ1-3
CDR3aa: CASSFGGSSGNTIYF
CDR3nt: TGTGCCAGCAGTTTTGGGGGGAGCTCTGGAAACACCATATATTTT

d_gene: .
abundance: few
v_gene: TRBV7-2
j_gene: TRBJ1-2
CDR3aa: CASSLDGEGGYTF
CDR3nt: TGTGCCAGCAGCTTAGACGGGGAGGGTGGCTACACCTTC

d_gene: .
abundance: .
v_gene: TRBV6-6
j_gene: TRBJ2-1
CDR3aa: CASSMGYNEQFF
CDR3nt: TGTGCCAGCAGTATGGGTTACAATGAGCAGTTCTTC

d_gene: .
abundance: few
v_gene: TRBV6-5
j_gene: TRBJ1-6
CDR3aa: CASSKQGLGYNSPLHF
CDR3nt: TGTGCCAGCAGTAAACAGGGCTTAGGCTATAATTCACCCCTCCACTTT

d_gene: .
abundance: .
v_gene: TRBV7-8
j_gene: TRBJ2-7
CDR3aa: CASSLVLWGPGEQYF
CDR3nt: TGTGCCAGCAGCTTAGTCTTGTGGGGCCCGGGGGAGCAGTACTTC

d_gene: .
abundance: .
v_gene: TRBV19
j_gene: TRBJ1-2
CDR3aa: CASAQGVPDYGYTF
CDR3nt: TGTGCCAGCGCCCAGGGCGTCCCTGACTATGGCTACACCTTC

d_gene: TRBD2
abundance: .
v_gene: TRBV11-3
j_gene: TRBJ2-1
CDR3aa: CASSLAELAGGGDEQFF
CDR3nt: TGTGCCAGCAGCTTAGCCGAACTAGCGGGAGGTGGGGATGAGCAGTTCTTC

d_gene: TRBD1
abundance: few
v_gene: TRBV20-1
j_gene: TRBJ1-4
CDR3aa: CSATPRTGNEKLFF
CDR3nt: TGCAGTGCTACTCCACGGACAGGGAATGAAAAACTGTTTTTT

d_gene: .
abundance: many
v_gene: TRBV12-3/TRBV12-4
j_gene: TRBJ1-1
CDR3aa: CASSFRLFGPNTEAFF
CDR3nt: TGTGCCAGCAGTTTTCGGTTGTTTGGGCCGAACACTGAAGCTTTCTTT

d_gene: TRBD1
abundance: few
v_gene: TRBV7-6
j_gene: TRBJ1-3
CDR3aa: CASSSTGGWDTIYF
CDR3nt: TGTGCCAGCAGCTCTACAGGGGGCTGGGACACCATATATTTT

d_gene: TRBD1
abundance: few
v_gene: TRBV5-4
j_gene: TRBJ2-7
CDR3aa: CASSPSGTETYEQYF
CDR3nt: TGTGCCAGCAGTCCTTCCGGGACAGAGACCTACGAGCAGTACTTC

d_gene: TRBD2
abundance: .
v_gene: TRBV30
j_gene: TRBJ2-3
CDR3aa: CAFSGGPDTQYF
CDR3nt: TGTGCCTTTAGCGGGGGTCCAGATACGCAGTATTTT

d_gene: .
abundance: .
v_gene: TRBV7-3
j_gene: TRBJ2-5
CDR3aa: CASSYKPRETQYF
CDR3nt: TGTGCCAGCAGCTATAAACCTCGGGAGACCCAGTACTTC

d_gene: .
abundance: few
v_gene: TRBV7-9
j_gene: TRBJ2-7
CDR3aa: CASSLSGRVTGQYF
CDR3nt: TGTGCCAGCAGCTTATCGGGTAGGGTAACGGGGCAGTACTTC

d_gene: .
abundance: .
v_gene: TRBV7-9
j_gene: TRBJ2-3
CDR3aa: CASSEDTASTDTQYF
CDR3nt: TGTGCCAGCAGCGAAGACACTGCTAGCACAGATACGCAGTATTTT

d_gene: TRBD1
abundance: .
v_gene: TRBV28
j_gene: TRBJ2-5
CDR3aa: CASSPSLGQGMQETQYF
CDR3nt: TGTGCCAGCAGTCCTAGCCTGGGACAGGGCATGCAGGAGACCCAGTACTTC

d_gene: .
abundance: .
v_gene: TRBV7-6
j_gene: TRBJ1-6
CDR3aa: CASSFSQSSNSPLHF
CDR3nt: TGTGCCAGCAGCTTTTCTCAGAGCTCAAATTCACCCCTCCACTTT

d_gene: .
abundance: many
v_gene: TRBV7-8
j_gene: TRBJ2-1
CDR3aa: CASSPTLEEVHEQFF
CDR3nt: TGTGCCAGCAGTCCCACTTTAGAAGAAGTCCATGAGCAGTTCTTC

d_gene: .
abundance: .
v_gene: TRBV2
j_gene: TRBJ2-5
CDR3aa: CASKTRHQQETQYF
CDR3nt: TGTGCCAGCAAAACGAGACACCAGCAAGAGACCCAGTACTTC

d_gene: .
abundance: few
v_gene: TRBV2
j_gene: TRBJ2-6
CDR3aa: CASTRESGANVLTF
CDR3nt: TGTGCCAGCACCCGGGAATCTGGGGCCAACGTCCTGACTTTC

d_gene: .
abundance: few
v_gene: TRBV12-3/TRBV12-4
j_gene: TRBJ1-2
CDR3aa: CASSPGLQVPGYTF
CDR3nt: TGTGCCAGCAGTCCGGGGCTACAGGTCCCTGGCTACACCTTC

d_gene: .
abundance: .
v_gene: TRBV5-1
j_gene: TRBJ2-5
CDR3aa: CASREYQETQYF
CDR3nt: TGCGCCAGCAGGGAATATCAAGAGACCCAGTACTTC

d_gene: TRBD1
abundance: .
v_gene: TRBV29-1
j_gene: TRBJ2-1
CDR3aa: CSALTRIDRDSYNEQFF
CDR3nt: TGCAGCGCATTAACCCGGATCGACAGGGACTCCTACAATGAGCAGTTCTTC

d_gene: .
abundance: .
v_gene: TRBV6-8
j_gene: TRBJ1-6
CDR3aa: CASSYGAHSPLHF
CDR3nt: TGTGCCAGCAGTTACGGGGCCCATTCACCCCTCCACTTT

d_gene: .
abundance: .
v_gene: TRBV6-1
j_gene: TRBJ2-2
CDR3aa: CASSHILLDTGELFF
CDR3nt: TGTGCCAGCAGTCATATCCTCCTAGACACCGGGGAGCTGTTTTTT

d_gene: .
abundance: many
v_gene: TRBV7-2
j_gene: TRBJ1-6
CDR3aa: CASSLNYGPDVNSPLHF
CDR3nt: TGTGCCAGCAGCCTGAATTACGGCCCGGACGTGAATTCACCCCTCCACTTT

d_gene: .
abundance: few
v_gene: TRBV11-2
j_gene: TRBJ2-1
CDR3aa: CASSLDPFESSYNEQFF
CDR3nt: TGTGCCAGCAGCTTAGACCCGTTCGAGAGCTCCTACAATGAGCAGTTCTTC

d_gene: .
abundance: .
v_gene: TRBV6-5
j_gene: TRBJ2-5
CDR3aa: CASRLPGGETQYF
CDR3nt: TGTGCCAGCAGGCTACCTGGAGGGGAGACCCAGTACTTC

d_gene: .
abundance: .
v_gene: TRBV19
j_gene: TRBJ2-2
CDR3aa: CASGLDFNYGELFF
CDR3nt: TGTGCCAGCGGCCTGGACTTTAACTACGGGGAGCTGTTTTTT